One sample yielded the 21 T cell receptor beta chains listed below, sequenced in a study of control samples from healthy donors and cancer patients. Assay: immunoSEQ multiplex PCR; the TCRdb copy retains only in-frame clones and omits some. The sample records about 220,000 clones, just under 95% being singletons. The sequenced sample was blood. Every receptor here comes from a man over 45 in good health.

Concerning this clone: The junction shows a germline mismatch at one end, possibly a read error. The chain combines TRBV5-6 with TRBJ2-7, with D unclear. The CDR3 has 13 residues. Germline loops: CDR1 SGHDT, CDR2 YYEEEE. The CDR3 coding sequence is TGTACCAGCAGCCTCTCGCATCTATACGAGCAGTACTTC. It is translated as CTSSLSHLYEQYF.

The chain is built from TRBV5-8 and TRBJ2-1; D might be TRBD2 (6 bases). Between the trimmed V and J ends, which lost 7 bases and 0 bases, there was a span of 14 bases. Germline V gene lookup returns CDR1 SGHTS and CDR2 YDEGEE. The CDR3 runs 15 residues. The CDR3 loop is CASGFRGVSYNEQFF. CDR3 bases: TGTGCCAGCGGGTTTCGCGGGGTCTCCTACAATGAGCAGTTCTTC. The whole variable domain, remainder taken from reference TRBV5-8 and TRBJ2-1, is EAGVTQSPTHLIKTRGQQATLRCSPISGHTSVYWYQQALGLGLQFLLWYDEGEERNRGNFPPRFSGRQFPNYSSELNVNALELEDSALYLCASGFRGVSYNEQFFGPGTRLTVL.

The gene calls are TRBV4-2 and TRBJ1-1, with TRBD1 as a possible D gene (5 bases). V lost 8 bases and J lost 8, with 18 bases in between. The CDR3 spans 13 residues. In germline, CDR1 is LGHNA, CDR2 YNFKEQ. CDR3 sequence: CASQPRGGEEAFF. CDR3 sequence (DNA): TGTGCCAGCCAACCCCGGGGAGGGGAGGAAGCTTTCTTT.

J is TRBJ2-2 and V is TRBV5-1; 7 positions agree with TRBD1. The germline V gene has CDR1 SGHRS and CDR2 YFSETQ. V gave up 6 bases and J gave up 5 bases; unmatched junction bases: 7. The CDR3 is 14 residues long. The CDR3 DNA reads TGCGCCAGCACCTCCCAGGGGGTGACCGGGGAGCTGTTTTTT. Its protein is CASTSQGVTGELFF.

The genes are TRBV9 and TRBJ1-2; TRBD1 might be the D (5 bases). The CDR3 contains 16 residues. V lost 6 bases and J 0 bases, leaving 18 bases between the germline ends. From germline, CDR1 is SGDLS and CDR2 YYNGEE. DNA of the CDR3: TGTGCCAGCACCGAGGGAGAGGGGCGGCCTAACTATGGCTACACCTTC. Translated, it gives CASTEGEGRPNYGYTF. The full variable domain, rest sourced from reference TRBV9 and TRBJ1-2, is DSGVTQTPKHLITATGQRVTLRCSPRSGDLSVYWYQQSLDQGLQFLIQYYNGEERAKGNILERFSAQQFPDLHSELNLSSLELGDSALYFCASTEGEGRPNYGYTFGSGTRLTVV.

On this clone itself: One junction end disagrees with the germline gene, perhaps due to a read error. The chain recombines TRBV19 with TRBJ1-1; unclear D gene. This CDR3 is 11 amino acids long. CDR1 is LNHDA and CDR2 is SQIVND in the germline V gene (reference sequence). Here the CDR3 reads CASSTTRYRLF. CDR3 nucleotides: TGTGCCAGTAGTACTACCCGCTACCGCCTCTTT.

This clone has just one count. The chain employs TRBV6-5 and TRBJ1-2, with a weak D call TRBD1 (5 bases). The ends were cut back, 7 bases at V and 2 bases at J, with 11 bases in the middle. This CDR3 has 13 amino acids. Germline CDR1 and CDR2: MNHEY and SVGAGI. CDR3 protein: CASIPRQNYGYTF. CDR3 DNA sequence: TGTGCCAGCATCCCCAGACAGAACTATGGCTACACCTTC.

The gene calls are TRBV30 and TRBJ1-5, with D unresolved. Trimming cost V 4 bases and J 9 bases, with 10 bases left between them. CDR1 and CDR2 (germline): GTSNPN, SVGIG (reference sequence). This CDR3 is 11 amino acids long. The CDR3 DNA follows: TGTGCCTGGATCGCCATGCGGCCCCAGCATTTT. Its translation: CAWIAMRPQHF.

The chain joins TRBV6-5 to TRBJ1-1; no clear D. Germline V gene sequence: CDR1 MNHEY, CDR2 SVGAGI. The CDR3 covers 14 residues. V lost 9 bases to trimming and J lost 5 bases, with 19 bases between them. CDR3 sequence reads: CASLLSGGGTEAFF. CDR3 bases: TGTGCCAGTCTACTATCAGGTGGAGGGACTGAAGCTTTCTTT.

CDR3 DNA: TGTGCCTGGACCGCACCTGCGCGGGGTTCCATTTCACCCCTCCACTTT. It translates to CAWTAPARGSISPLHF. The chain couples TRBV30 to TRBJ1-6; no firm D call. The germline gives CDR1 GTSNPN, CDR2 SVGIG (reference sequence). The CDR3 is 16 amino acids. The V and J ends lost 4 bases and 9 bases respectively, with 22 bases between them.

The chain employs TRBV2 and TRBJ2-1; D is uncertain. The CDR3 runs 13 residues. The germline CDR1 and CDR2 sequences are SNHLY and FYNNEI. Trimming took off 8 bases at V and 10 bases at J, with 18 bases between the two ends. The CDR3 sequence: CASRRDVTGEQFF. DNA of the CDR3: TGTGCCAGCCGTCGCGACGTCACTGGGGAGCAGTTCTTC.

The chain joins TRBV4-2 to TRBJ2-5; 8 bases fit TRBD2. V gave up 4 bases and J gave up 4 bases; unmatched junction bases: 17. This CDR3 region has 18 residues. Germline V gives CDR1 LGHNA, CDR2 YNFKEQ. The CDR3 spells CASSLSLGTGGLVETQYF. CDR3 DNA: TGTGCCAGCAGCCTTTCCCTGGGGACGGGGGGGCTGGTAGAGACCCAGTACTTC.

The chain employs TRBV15 and TRBJ1-2; tentative D call: TRBD1 (5 bases). V was cut by 1 base and J by 3 bases, with 9 bases left in between. The CDR3 is made up of 14 amino acids. The germline CDR1 and CDR2 sequences are LNHNV and YYDKDF (reference sequence). This CDR3 is CATSRGDRYYGYTF. In DNA form, the CDR3 reads TGTGCCACCAGCAGAGGAGACAGATACTATGGCTACACCTTC. The full variable domain, with the rest looked up from reference TRBV15 and TRBJ1-2, is DAMVIQNPRYQVTQFGKPVTLSCSQTLNHNVMYWYQQKSSQAPKLLFHYYDKDFNNEADTPDNFQSRRPNTSFCFLDIRSPGLGDTAMYLCATSRGDRYYGYTFGSGTRLTVV.

J is TRBJ2-7 and V is TRBV5-4, with D perhaps being TRBD1 or TRBD2 (5 bases each). V was cut by 3 bases and J by 5 bases, with 12 bases left in between. The germline gives CDR1 SGHNT, CDR2 YYREEE (reference sequence). CDR3 length: 13 residues. The CDR3 sequence is CASSSGTPHEQYF. The CDR3 DNA reads TGTGCCAGCAGCTCCGGGACCCCCCACGAGCAGTACTTC.

The chain has TRBV28 and TRBJ1-2, with 7 nucleotides matching TRBD1. The CDR3 has 14 residues. The germline V gene has CDR1 MDHEN and CDR2 SYDVKM. V trimming: 5 bases; J trimming: 4 bases; junction bases outside the gene matches: 7. The CDR3 sequence is CASSPGDRTYGYTF. The CDR3 DNA follows: TGTGCCAGCAGTCCCGGGGACAGAACCTATGGCTACACCTTC.

J is TRBJ1-2 and V is TRBV9; 9 bases line up with TRBD1. The V gene end was trimmed by 3 bases and the J gene end by 0 bases; junction bases not matched to a gene: 6. The germline V gene encodes CDR1 SGDLS and CDR2 YYNGEE. CDR3 length equals 16 residues. In DNA, the CDR3 is TGTGCCAGCAGCGAGGACAGGGGACGGGCTAACTATGGCTACACCTTC. Amino acid sequence: CASSEDRGRANYGYTF.

The gene calls are TRBV5-1 and TRBJ1-4, with D unresolved. Germline CDR1 is SGHRS and CDR2 is YFSETQ. The length of the CDR3 is 13 residues. The V end lost 0 bases, the J end lost 3 bases, and 3 bases lay between the germline ends. As DNA, the CDR3 is TGCGCCAGCAGCTTGGACCCTAATGAAAAACTGTTTTTT. This encodes CASSLDPNEKLFF. Based on the CDR3 plus reference TRBV5-1 and TRBJ1-4, the full variable domain is KAGVTQTPRYLIKTRGQQVTLSCSPISGHRSVSWYQQTPGQGLQFLFEYFSETQRNKGNFPGRFSGRQFSNSRSEMNVSTLELGDSALYLCASSLDPNEKLFFGSGTQLSVL.

The chain uses TRBV6-1 and TRBJ1-1, with 7 bases aligning to TRBD1. Germline V gives CDR1 MNHNS, CDR2 SASEGT. V lost 4 bases to trimming and J lost 6 bases; unmatched junction nucleotides: 14. The CDR3 totals 16 residues. Here the CDR3 reads CASSGGRGAQGAEAFF. As DNA, the CDR3 is TGTGCCAGCAGTGGCGGTCGAGGGGCGCAGGGGGCTGAAGCTTTCTTT.

The CDR3 DNA reads TGTGCCAGCAGCTTAACCTCTGGGCTAGCGGGGGCCAGGAACACCGGGGAGCTGTTTTTT. Its translation is CASSLTSGLAGARNTGELFF. V and J are TRBV11-3 and TRBJ2-2, with 10 bases fitting TRBD2. Germline V gene data show CDR1 as SGHNT and CDR2 as YENEEA. V gave up 2 bases and J gave up 1 base; unmatched junction bases: 13. This CDR3 spans 20 amino acids. Looking up the rest from reference TRBV11-3 and TRBJ2-2 gives the full variable domain: EAGVVQSPRYKIIEKKQPVAFWCNPISGHNTLYWYLQNLGQGPELLIRYENEEAVDDSQLPKDRFSAERLKGVDSTLKIQPAELGDSAVYLCASSLTSGLAGARNTGELFFGEGSRLTVL.

The chain carries TRBV10-3 and TRBJ2-1; D remains unclear. The CDR3 length is 15 residues. CDR1 and CDR2 from the germline V gene are ENHRY and SYGVKD. Trimming shortened V by 4 bases and J by 8 bases, and 18 bases separated the two germline ends. The CDR3, as DNA: TGTGCCATCAGTGGAGATAAGACCCGGGTGGATGAGCAGTTCTTC. Encoded protein: CAISGDKTRVDEQFF.

V and J are TRBV29-1 and TRBJ1-6; no reliable D call. Looked up from germline, CDR1 is SQVTM and CDR2 is ANQGSEA. The CDR3 has 13 residues. V was shortened by 5 bases and J by 7 bases, with 12 bases between the two germline ends. The CDR3 region has the DNA TGCAGCGTTCGGACGGCCGGGAATTCACCCCTCCACTTT. Encoded protein: CSVRTAGNSPLHF.